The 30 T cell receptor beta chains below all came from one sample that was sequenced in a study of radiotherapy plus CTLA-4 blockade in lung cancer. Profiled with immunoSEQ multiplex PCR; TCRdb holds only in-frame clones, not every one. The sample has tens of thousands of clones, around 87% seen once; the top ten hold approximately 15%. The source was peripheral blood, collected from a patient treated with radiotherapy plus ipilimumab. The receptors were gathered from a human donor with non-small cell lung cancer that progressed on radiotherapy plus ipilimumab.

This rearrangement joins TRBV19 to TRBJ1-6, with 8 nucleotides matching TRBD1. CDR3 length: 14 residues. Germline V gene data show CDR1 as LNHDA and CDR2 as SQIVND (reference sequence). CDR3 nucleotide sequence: TGTGGGACAGGGCCGAGCTCCTATAATTCACCCCTCCACTTT. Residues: CGTGPSSYNSPLHF. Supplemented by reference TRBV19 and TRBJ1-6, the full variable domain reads DGGITQSPKYLFRKEGQNVTLSCEQNLNHDAMYWYRQDPGQGLRLIYYSQIVNDFQKGDIAEGYSVSREKKESFPLTVTSAQKNPTAFYLCGTGPSSYNSPLHFGNGTRLTVT.

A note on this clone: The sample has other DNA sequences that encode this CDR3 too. CDR3 DNA sequence: TGTGCCAGCTCACCACCGTCAAGCTACGAGCAGTACTTC. Its protein is CASSPPSSYEQYF. The chain is built from TRBV18 and TRBJ2-7; D is unresolved. V was clipped by 0 bases and J by 3 bases, with 6 bases between them. Per the germline V gene, CDR1 is KGHSH and CDR2 is LQKENI. There are 13 residues in the CDR3. The full variable domain, its missing parts supplied by reference TRBV18 and TRBJ2-7, is NAGVMQNPRHLVRRRGQEARLRCSPMKGHSHVYWYRQLPEEGLKFMVYLQKENIIDESGMPKERFSAEFPKEGPSILRIQQVVRGDSAAYFCASSPPSSYEQYFGPGTRLTVT.

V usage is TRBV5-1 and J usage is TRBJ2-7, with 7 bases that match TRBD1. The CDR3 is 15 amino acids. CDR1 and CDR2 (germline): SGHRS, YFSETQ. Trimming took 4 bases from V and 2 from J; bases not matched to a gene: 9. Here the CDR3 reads CASSPEGTVAYEQYF. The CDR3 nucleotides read TGCGCCAGCAGCCCCGAGGGGACAGTGGCCTACGAGCAGTACTTC.

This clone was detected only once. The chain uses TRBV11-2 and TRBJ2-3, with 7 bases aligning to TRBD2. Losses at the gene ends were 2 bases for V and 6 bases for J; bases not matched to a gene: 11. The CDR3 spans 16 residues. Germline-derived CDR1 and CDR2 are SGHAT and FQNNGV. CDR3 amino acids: CASSLRSSGNRDTQYF. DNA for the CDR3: TGTGCCAGCAGCTTAAGGTCTAGCGGCAACAGGGATACGCAGTATTTT.

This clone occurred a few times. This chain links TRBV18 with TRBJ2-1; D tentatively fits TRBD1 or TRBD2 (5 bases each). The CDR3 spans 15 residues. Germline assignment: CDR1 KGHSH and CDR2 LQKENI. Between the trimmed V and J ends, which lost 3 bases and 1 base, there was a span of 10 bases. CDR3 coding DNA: TGTGCCAGCTCACCCGGGACGGATTCCTACAATGAGCAGTTCTTC. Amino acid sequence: CASSPGTDSYNEQFF.

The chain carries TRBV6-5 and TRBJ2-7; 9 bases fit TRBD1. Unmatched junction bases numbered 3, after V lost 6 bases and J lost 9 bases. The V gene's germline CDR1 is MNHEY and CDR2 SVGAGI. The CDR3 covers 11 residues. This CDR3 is CASRRQGVQYF. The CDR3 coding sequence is TGTGCCAGCAGACGACAGGGGGTGCAGTACTTC.

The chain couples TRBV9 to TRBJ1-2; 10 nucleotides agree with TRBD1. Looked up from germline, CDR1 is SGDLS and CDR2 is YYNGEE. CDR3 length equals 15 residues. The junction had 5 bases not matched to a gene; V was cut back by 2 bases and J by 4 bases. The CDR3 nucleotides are TGTGCCAGCAGCGTTTCCGGACAGGGGGGCTATGGCTACACCTTC. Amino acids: CASSVSGQGGYGYTF.

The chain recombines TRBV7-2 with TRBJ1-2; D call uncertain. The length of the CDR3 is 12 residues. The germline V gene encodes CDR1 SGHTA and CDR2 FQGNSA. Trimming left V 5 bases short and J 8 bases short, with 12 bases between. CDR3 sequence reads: CASSPQRIGYTF. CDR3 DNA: TGTGCCAGCAGCCCTCAGCGGATCGGCTACACCTTC.

DNA of the CDR3: TGTGCCAGTAGTATAACCCGGGACGGATACACCTTC. This translates into CASSITRDGYTF. V usage is TRBV19 and J usage is TRBJ1-2; a weak D match, TRBD1 (5 bases). CDR3 length: 12 amino acids. V dropped 2 bases and J dropped 11 bases, with 12 bases sitting between them. Germline lookup yields CDR1 LNHDA and CDR2 SQIVND (reference sequence).

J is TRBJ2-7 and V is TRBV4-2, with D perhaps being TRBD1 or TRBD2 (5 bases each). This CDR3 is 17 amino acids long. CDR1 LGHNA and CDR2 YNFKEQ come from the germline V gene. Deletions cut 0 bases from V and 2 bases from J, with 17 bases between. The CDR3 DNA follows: TGTGCCAGCAGCCAAGAACCAAAGCGTCTGGGGGCCTACGAGCAGTACTTC. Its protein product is CASSQEPKRLGAYEQYF.

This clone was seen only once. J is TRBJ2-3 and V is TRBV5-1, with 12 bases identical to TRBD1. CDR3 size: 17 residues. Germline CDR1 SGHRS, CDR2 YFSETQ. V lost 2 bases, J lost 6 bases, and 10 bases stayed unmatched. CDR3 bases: TGCGCCAGCAGCTTTATGGGAGGGACAGGGGGCATGGATACGCAGTATTTT. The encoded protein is CASSFMGGTGGMDTQYF.

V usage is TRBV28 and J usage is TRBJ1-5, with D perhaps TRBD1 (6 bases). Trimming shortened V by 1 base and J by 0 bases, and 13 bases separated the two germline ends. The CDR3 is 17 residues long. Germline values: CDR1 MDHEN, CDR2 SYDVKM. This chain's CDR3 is CASSLFRGGHSNQPQHF. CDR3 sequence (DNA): TGTGCCAGCAGTTTATTCCGGGGGGGACATAGCAATCAGCCCCAGCATTTT.

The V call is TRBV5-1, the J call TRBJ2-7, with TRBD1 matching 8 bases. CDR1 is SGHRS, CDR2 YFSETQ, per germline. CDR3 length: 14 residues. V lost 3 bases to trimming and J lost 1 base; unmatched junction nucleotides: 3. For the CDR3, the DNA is TGCGCCAGCAGCTCACAGGGGGGATCCTACGAGCAGTACTTC. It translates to CASSSQGGSYEQYF.

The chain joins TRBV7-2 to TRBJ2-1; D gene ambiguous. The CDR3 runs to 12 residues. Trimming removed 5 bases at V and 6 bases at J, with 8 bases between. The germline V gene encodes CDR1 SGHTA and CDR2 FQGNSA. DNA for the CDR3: TGTGCCAGCAGCCGGGTAGCCAATGAGCAGTTCTTC. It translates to CASSRVANEQFF.

The DNA of the CDR3 is TGTGCCAGCAGCCAAACTGCCTACGAGCAGTACTTC. As protein: CASSQTAYEQYF. The chain couples TRBV6-1 to TRBJ2-7; D remains ambiguous. The germline V gene encodes CDR1 MNHNS and CDR2 SASEGT. Trimming shortened V by 6 bases and J by 2 bases, and 8 bases separated the two germline ends. This CDR3 has 12 residues.

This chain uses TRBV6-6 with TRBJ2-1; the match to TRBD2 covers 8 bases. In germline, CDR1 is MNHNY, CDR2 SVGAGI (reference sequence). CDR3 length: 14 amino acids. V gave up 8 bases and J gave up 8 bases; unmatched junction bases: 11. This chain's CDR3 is CASGRSGRGYEQFF. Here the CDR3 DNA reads TGTGCCAGCGGTAGGAGCGGGAGAGGGTATGAGCAGTTCTTC.

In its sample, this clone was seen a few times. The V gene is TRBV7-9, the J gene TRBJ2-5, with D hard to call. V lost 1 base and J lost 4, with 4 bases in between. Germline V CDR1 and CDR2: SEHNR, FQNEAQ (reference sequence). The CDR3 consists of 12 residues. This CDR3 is CASSLDGETQYF. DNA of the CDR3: TGTGCCAGCAGCTTAGATGGAGAGACCCAGTACTTC.

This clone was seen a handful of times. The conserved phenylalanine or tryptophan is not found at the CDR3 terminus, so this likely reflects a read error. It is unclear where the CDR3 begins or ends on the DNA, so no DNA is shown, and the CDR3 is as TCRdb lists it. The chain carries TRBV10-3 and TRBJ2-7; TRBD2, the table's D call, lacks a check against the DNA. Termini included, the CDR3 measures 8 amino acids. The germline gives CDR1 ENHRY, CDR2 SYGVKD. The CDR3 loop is CAISEGTP.

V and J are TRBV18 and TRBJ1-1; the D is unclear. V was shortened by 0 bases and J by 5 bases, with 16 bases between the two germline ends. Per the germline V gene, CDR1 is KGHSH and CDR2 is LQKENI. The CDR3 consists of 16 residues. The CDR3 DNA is TGTGCCAGCTCACCACCCCTGTTGGGAATGGAGACTGAAGCTTTCTTT. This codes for CASSPPLLGMETEAFF.

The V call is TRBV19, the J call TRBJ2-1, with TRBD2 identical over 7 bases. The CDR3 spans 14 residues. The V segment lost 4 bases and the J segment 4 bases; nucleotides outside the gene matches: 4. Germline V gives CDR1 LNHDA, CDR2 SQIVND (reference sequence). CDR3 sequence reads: CASSRLAAYNEQFF. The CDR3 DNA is TGTGCCAGTAGTAGGCTAGCGGCTTACAATGAGCAGTTCTTC. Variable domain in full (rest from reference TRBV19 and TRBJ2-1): DGGITQSPKYLFRKEGQNVTLSCEQNLNHDAMYWYRQDPGQGLRLIYYSQIVNDFQKGDIAEGYSVSREKKESFPLTVTSAQKNPTAFYLCASSRLAAYNEQFFGPGTRLTVL.

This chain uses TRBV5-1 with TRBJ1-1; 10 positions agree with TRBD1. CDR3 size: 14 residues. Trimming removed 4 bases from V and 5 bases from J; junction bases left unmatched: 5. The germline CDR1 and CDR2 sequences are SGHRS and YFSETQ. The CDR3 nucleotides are TGCGCCAGCAGCCCTGGACAGGGGGGTACTGAAGCTTTCTTT. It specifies CASSPGQGGTEAFF.

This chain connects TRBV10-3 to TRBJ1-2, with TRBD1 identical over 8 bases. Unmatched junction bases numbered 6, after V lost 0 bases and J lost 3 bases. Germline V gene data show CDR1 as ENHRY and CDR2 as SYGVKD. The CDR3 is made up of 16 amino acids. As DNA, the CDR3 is TGTGCCATCAGTGAGTCTTTGGACAGGGACTACTATGGCTACACCTTC. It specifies CAISESLDRDYYGYTF.

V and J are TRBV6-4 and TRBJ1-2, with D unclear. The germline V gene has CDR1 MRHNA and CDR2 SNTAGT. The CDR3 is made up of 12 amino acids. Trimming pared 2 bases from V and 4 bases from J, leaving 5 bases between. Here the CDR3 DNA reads TGTGCCAGCAGTGACGGGAGCTATGGCTACACCTTC. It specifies CASSDGSYGYTF.

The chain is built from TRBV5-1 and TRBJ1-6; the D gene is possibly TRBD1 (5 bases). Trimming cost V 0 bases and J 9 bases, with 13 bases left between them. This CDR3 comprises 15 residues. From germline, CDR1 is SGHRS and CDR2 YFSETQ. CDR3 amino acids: CASSLGTQGFSPLHF. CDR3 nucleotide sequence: TGCGCCAGCAGCTTGGGGACGCAGGGTTTTTCACCCCTCCACTTT.

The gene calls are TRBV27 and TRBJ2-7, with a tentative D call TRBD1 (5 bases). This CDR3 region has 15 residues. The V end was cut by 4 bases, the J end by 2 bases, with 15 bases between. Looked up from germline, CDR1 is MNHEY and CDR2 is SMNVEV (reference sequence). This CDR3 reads CASSSDSYRPYEQYF. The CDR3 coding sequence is TGTGCCAGCAGTTCCGACAGTTACCGCCCCTACGAGCAGTACTTC.

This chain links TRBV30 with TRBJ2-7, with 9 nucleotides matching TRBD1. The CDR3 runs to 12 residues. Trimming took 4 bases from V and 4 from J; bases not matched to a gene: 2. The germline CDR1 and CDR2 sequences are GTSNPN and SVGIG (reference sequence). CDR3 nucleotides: TGTGCCTGGAACGGACAGGGGTACGAGCAGTACTTC. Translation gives CAWNGQGYEQYF.

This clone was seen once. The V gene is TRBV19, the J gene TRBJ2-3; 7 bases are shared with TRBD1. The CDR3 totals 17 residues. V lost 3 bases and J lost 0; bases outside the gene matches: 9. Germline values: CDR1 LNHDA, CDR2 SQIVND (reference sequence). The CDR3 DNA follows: TGTGCCAGTAGTATCCTTCAGGGGGTCTTAAGCACAGATACGCAGTATTTT. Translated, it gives CASSILQGVLSTDTQYF.

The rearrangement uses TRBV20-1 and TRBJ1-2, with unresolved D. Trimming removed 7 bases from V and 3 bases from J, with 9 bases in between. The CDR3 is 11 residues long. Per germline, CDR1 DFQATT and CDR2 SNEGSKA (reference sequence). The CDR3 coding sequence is TGCAGTGGTGAGATGGACTATGGCTACACCTTC. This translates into CSGEMDYGYTF.

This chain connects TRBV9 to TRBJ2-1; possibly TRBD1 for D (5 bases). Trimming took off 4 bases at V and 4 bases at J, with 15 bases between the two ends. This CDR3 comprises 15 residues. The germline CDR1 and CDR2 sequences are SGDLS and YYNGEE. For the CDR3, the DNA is TGTGCCAGCAGCCCAGGTACAGGACCTTACAATGAGCAGTTCTTC. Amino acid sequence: CASSPGTGPYNEQFF.

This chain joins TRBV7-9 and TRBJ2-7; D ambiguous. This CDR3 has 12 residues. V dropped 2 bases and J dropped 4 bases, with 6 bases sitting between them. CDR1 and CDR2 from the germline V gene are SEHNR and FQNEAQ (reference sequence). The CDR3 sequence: CASSLSIYEQYF. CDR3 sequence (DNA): TGTGCCAGCAGCTTATCCATTTACGAGCAGTACTTC.